The clone carrying this TCR beta chain was detected only a few times. The antigen is not known. This entry comes from a study of T-cell reconstitution after alpha-beta-depleted transplantation in children. Findings and caveats of the study: In patients about two months after transplant, alpha-beta T cells reportedly arose from several hundred expanded graft clones. T-cell numbers and diversity one year post-transplant derived largely from freshly generated T cells. Some patients' high day-60 TCRbeta diversity was attributed to recipient cells surviving conditioning.

The germline CDR1 and CDR2 sequences are LNHNV and YYDKDF (reference sequence). The CDR3 length is 16 residues. Trimming pared 3 bases from V and 0 bases from J, leaving 9 bases between. The TCRbeta library was prepared with unique molecular identifiers. MiXCR, applied by TCRdb to the PCR reads, yields one record per CDR3 protein. The top ten hold 2% to 2.5% of the sample, which has fewer than 700,000 distinct CDR3 sequences, 13% seen once. The receptor was derived from a male patient between 10 and 17 years old who had a stem cell transplant for acute myeloid leukemia, so the T cells may come from the graft donor. The chain combines TRBV15 with TRBJ2-6; D tentatively reads TRBD1 or TRBD2 (5 bases each). The sample here was PBMCs, mostly from graft donor cells, taken 360 days after TCRalphabeta/CD19-depleted stem cell transplant. The CDR3 DNA sequence: TGTGCCACCAGCAGGGGGGAAGGCTCTGGGGCCAACGTCCTGACTTTC. Its translation: CATSRGEGSGANVLTF.